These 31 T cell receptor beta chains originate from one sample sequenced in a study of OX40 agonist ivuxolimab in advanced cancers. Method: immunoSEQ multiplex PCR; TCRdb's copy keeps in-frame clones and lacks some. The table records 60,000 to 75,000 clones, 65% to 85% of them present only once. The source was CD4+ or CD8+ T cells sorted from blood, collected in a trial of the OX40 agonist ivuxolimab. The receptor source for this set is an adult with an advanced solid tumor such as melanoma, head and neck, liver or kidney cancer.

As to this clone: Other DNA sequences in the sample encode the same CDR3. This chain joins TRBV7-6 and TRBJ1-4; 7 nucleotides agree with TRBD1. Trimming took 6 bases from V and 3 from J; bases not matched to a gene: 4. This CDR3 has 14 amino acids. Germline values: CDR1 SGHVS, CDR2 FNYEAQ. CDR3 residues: CASSLRGANEKLFF. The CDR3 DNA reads TGTGCCAGCAGTCTCAGGGGGGCTAATGAAAAACTGTTTTTT.

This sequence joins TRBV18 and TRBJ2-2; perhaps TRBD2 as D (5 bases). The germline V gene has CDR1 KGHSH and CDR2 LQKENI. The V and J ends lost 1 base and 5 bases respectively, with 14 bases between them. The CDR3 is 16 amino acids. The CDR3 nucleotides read TGTGCCAGCTCACCACAGTCCGGGGTACAAACCGGGGAGCTGTTTTTT. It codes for CASSPQSGVQTGELFF. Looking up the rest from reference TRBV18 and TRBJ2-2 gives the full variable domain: NAGVMQNPRHLVRRRGQEARLRCSPMKGHSHVYWYRQLPEEGLKFMVYLQKENIIDESGMPKERFSAEFPKEGPSILRIQQVVRGDSAAYFCASSPQSGVQTGELFFGEGSRLTVL.

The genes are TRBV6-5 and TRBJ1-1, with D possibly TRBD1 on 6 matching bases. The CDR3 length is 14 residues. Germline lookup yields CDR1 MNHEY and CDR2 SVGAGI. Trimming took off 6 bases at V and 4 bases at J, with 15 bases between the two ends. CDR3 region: CASSRGGGSTEAFF. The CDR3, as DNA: TGTGCCAGCAGCCGAGGAGGGGGATCCACTGAAGCTTTCTTT.

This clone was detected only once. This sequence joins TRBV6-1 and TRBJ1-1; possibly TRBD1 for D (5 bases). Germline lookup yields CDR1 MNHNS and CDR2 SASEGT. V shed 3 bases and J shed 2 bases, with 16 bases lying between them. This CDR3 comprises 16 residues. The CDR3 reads CASSDLGGDANTEAFF. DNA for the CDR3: TGTGCCAGCAGTGATTTGGGGGGAGACGCAAACACTGAAGCTTTCTTT.

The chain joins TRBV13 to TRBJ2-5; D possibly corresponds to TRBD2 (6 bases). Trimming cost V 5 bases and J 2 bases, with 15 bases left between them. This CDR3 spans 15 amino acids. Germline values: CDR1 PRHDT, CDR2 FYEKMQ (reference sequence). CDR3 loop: CASSASGTVQETQYF. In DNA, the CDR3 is TGTGCCAGCAGCGCATCCGGGACTGTACAAGAGACCCAGTACTTC.

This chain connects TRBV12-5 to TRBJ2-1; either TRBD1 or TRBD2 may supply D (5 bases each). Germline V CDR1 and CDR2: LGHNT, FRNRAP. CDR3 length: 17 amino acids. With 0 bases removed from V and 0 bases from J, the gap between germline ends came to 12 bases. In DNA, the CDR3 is TGTGCTAGTGGTTTGGTACGCAAGGGGAGCTCCTACAATGAGCAGTTCTTC. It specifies CASGLVRKGSSYNEQFF.

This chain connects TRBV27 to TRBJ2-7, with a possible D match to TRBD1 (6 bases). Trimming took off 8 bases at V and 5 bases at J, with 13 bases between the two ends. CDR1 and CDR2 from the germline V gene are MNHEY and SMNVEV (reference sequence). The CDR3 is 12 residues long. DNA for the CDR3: TGTGCCAGCCACAGGGTTCTCCACGAGCAGTACTTC. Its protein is CASHRVLHEQYF.

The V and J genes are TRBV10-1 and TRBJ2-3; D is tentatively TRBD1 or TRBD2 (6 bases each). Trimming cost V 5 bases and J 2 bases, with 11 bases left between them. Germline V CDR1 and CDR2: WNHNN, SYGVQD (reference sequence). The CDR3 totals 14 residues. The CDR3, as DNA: TGCGCCAGCAGTCAAGGGGGGTACACAGATACGCAGTATTTT. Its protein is CASSQGGYTDTQYF.

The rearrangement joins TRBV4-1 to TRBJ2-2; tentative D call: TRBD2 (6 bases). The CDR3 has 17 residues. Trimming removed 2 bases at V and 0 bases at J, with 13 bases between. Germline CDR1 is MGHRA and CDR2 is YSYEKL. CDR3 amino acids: CASSQRGGFANTGELFF. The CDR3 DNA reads TGCGCCAGCAGCCAACGTGGAGGGTTCGCGAACACCGGGGAGCTGTTTTTT.

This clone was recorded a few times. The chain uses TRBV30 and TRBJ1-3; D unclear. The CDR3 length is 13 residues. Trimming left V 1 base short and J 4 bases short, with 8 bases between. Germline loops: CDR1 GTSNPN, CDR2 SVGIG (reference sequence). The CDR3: CAWSGLLGNTIYF. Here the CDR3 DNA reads TGTGCCTGGAGTGGGTTGCTCGGAAACACCATATATTTT.

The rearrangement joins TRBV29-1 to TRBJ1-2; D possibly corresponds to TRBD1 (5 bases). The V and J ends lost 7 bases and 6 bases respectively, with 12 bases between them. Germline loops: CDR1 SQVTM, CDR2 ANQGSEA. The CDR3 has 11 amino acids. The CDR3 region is CSDGDGDGYTF. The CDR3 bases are TGCAGCGACGGGGACGGTGATGGCTACACCTTC.

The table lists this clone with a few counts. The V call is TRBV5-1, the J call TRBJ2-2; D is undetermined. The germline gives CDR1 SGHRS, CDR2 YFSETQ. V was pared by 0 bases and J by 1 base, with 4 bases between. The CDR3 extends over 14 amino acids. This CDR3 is CASSLEGNTGELFF. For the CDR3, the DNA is TGCGCCAGCAGCTTGGAGGGGAACACCGGGGAGCTGTTTTTT.

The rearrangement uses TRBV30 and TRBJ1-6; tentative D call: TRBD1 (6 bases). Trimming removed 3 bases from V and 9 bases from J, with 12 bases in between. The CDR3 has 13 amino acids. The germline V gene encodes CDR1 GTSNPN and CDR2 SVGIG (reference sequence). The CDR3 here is CAWSPNRVSPLHF. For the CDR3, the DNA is TGTGCCTGGAGCCCCAACAGGGTTTCACCCCTCCACTTT. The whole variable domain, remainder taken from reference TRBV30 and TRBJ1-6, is SQTIHQWPATLVQPVGSPLSLECTVEGTSNPNLYWYRQAAGRGLQLLFYSVGIGQISSEVPQNLSASRPQDRQFILSSKKLLLSDSGFYLCAWSPNRVSPLHFGNGTRLTVT.

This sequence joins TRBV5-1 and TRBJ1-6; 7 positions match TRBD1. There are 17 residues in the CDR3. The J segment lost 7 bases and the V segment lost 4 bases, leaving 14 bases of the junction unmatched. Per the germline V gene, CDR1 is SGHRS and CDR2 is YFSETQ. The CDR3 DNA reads TGCGCCAGCAGCCCCCGGACAGGTTCGGGGCTGAATTCACCCCTCCACTTT. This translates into CASSPRTGSGLNSPLHF.

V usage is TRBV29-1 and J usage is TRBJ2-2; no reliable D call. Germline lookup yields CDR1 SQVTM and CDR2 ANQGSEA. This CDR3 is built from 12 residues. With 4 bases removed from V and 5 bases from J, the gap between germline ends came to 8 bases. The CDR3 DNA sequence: TGCAGCGTTGGGGAAGGAACCGGGGAGCTGTTTTTT. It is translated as CSVGEGTGELFF.

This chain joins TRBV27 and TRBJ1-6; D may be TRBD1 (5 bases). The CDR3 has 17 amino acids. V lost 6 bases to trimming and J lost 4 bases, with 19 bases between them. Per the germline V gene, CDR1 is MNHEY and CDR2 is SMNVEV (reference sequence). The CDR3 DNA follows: TGTGCCAGCAGAAGAATCCGGGACGGCCTTTATAATTCACCCCTCCACTTT. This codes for CASRRIRDGLYNSPLHF.

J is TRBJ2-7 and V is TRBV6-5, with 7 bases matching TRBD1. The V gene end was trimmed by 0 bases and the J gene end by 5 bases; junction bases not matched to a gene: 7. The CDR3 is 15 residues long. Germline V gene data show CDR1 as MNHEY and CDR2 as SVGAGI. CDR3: CASSYSITGVHEQYF. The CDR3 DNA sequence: TGTGCCAGCAGTTACTCGATTACAGGGGTCCACGAGCAGTACTTC.

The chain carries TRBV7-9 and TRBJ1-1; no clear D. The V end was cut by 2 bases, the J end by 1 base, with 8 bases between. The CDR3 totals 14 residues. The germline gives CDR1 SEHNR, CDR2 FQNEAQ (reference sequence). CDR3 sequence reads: CASSLFGRNTEAFF. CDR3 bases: TGTGCCAGCAGCTTATTCGGGAGGAACACTGAAGCTTTCTTT.

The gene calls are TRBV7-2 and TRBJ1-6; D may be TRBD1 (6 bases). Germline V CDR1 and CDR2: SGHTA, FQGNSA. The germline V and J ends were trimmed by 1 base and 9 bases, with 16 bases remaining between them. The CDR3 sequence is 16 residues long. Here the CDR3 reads CASSLEGSGALSPLHF. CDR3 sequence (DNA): TGTGCCAGCAGCTTAGAAGGGTCAGGGGCGCTTTCACCCCTCCACTTT.

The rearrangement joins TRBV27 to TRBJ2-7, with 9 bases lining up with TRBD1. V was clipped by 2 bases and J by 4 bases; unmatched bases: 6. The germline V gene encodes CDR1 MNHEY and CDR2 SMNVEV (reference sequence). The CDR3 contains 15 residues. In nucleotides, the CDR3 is TGTGCCAGCAGTTTACGGGGACAGGGATTTTACGAGCAGTACTTC. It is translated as CASSLRGQGFYEQYF.

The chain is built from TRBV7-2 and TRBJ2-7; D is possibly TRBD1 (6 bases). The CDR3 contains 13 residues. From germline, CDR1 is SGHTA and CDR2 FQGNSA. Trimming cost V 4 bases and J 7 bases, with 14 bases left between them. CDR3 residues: CASSSGSRGEQYF. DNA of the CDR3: TGTGCCAGCAGCTCGGGATCTAGGGGGGAGCAGTACTTC.

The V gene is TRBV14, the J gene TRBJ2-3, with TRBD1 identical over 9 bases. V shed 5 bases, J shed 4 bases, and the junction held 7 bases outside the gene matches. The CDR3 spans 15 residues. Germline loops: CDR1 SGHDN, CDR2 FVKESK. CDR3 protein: CASSFQTGGADTQYF. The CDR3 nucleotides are TGTGCCAGCAGCTTCCAGACAGGGGGTGCAGATACGCAGTATTTT.

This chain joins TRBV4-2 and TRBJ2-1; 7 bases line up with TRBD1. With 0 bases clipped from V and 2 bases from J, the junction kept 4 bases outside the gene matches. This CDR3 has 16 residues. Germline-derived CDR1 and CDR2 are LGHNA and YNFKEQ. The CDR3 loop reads CASSQDHQGAYNEQFF. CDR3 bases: TGTGCCAGCAGCCAAGATCACCAGGGGGCCTACAATGAGCAGTTCTTC.

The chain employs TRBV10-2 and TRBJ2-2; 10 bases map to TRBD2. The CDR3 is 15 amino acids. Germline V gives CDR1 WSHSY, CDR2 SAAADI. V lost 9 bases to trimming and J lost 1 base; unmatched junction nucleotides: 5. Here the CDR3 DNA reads TGCGCCAGTCTAGCGGGGGCCAGGAACACCGGGGAGCTGTTTTTT. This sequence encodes CASLAGARNTGELFF.

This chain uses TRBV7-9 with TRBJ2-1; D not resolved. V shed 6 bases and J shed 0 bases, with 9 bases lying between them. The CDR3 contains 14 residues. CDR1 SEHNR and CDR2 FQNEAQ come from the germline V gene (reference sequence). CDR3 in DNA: TGTGCCAGCAGGTTCGTTGGCTCCTACAATGAGCAGTTCTTC. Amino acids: CASRFVGSYNEQFF.

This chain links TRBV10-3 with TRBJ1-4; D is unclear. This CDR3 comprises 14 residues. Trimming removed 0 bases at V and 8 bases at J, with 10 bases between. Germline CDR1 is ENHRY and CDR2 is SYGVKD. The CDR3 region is CAISESGLGEKLFF. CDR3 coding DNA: TGTGCCATCAGTGAGTCCGGACTGGGGGAAAAACTGTTTTTT.

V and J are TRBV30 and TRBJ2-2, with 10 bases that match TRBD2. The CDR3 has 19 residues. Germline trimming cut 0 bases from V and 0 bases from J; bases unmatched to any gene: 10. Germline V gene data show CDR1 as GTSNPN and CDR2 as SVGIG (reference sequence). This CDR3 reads CAWSVPGLAGVANTGELFF. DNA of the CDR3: TGTGCCTGGAGTGTACCAGGGCTAGCGGGAGTAGCGAACACCGGGGAGCTGTTTTTT.

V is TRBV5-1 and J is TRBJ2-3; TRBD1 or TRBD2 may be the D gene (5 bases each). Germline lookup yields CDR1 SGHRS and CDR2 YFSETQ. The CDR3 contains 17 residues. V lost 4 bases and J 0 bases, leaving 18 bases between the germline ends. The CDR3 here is CASSPGGGGVSTDTQYF. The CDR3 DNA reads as TGCGCCAGCAGCCCAGGCGGTGGGGGTGTCAGCACAGATACGCAGTATTTT.

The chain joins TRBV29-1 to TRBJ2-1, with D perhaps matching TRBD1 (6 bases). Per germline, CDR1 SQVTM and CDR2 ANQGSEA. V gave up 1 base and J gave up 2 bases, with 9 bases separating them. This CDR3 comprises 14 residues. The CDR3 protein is CSVEAGDPYNEQFF. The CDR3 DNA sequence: TGCAGCGTTGAAGCAGGGGACCCCTACAATGAGCAGTTCTTC.

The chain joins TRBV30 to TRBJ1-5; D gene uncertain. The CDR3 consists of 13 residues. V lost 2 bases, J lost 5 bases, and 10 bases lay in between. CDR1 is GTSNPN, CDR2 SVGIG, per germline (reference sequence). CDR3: CAWSSSPYQPQHF. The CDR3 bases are TGTGCCTGGAGTTCTTCCCCCTATCAGCCCCAGCATTTT.

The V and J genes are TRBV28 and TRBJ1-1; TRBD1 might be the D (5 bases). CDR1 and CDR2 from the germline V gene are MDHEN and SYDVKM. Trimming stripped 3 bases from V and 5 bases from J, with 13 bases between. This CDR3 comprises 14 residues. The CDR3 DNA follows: TGTGCCAGCAGTTTTGGGGCCGTGGGGACTGAAGCTTTCTTT. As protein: CASSFGAVGTEAFF.